These 25 T cell receptor beta chains were all obtained from the same sample, sequenced in a study of cytomegalovirus exposure and HLA in healthy donors. Primers: 60 Vbeta forward and 13 Jbeta reverse. Produced via immunoSEQ multiplex PCR; TCRdb's table is partial and in-frame only. The top ten hold 1.2% to 1.5% of the sample, which has about 180,000 clones, approximately 84% seen once. Sequencing was done on a sample of PBMCs. The receptor source for this set is a girl aged 10-17 years in good health and CMV-seropositive.

The chain has TRBV18 and TRBJ1-1; D may be TRBD1 (6 bases). V was cut by 3 bases and J by 7 bases, with 12 bases left in between. Germline V gives CDR1 KGHSH, CDR2 LQKENI. This CDR3 spans 13 amino acids. CDR3 nucleotides: TGTGCCAGCTCACCTGACAGGCGTGTTGAAGCTTTCTTT. As protein: CASSPDRRVEAFF.

This sequence joins TRBV21-1 and TRBJ1-1; TRBD1 was called by the table and not checked on the DNA. TRBV21-1 is classified as a pseudogene. The CDR3 is made up of 14 amino acids. DNA of the CDR3: TGTGCCAGCAGCAAACGACAGGGAAGAACTGAAGCTTTCTTT. Its protein product is CASSKRQGRTEAFF.

In this sample, this clone turned up a few times. This sequence joins TRBV19 and TRBJ1-1, with D tentatively TRBD1 (5 bases). This CDR3 is 14 amino acids long. V was pared by 5 bases and J by 2 bases, with 12 bases between. Germline CDR1 reads LNHDA; CDR2 reads SQIVND (reference sequence). CDR3 protein: CASSVGTPNTEAFF. The CDR3, as DNA: TGTGCCAGTAGTGTCGGGACTCCTAACACTGAAGCTTTCTTT.

Turning to this clone: The junction shows a germline mismatch at one end, possibly a read error. V usage is TRBV7-7 and J usage is TRBJ2-1; TRBD1 aligns across 9 bases. Looked up from germline, CDR1 is SSHAT and CDR2 is FNYEAQ (reference sequence). The CDR3 sequence is 15 residues long. CDR3 protein: CASSRGTGIDNEQFF. The CDR3 nucleotides read TGTGCTAGCAGCCGCGGGACAGGGATCGACAATGAGCAGTTCTTC.

The V gene is TRBV5-4, the J gene TRBJ2-3; 9 bases fit TRBD2. The junction had 10 bases not matched to a gene; V was cut back by 0 bases and J by 2 bases. CDR3 length: 18 residues. Germline V gives CDR1 SGHNT, CDR2 YYREEE (reference sequence). The DNA for the CDR3 is TGTGCCAGCAGCTTGGCCATCGTGGCTAGCGGGGCCACAGATACGCAGTATTTT. It codes for CASSLAIVASGATDTQYF.

The chain has TRBV13 and TRBJ2-7; weak D call: TRBD1 (6 bases). CDR3 size: 16 residues. Germline CDR1 is PRHDT and CDR2 is FYEKMQ (reference sequence). Trimming removed 5 bases from V and 0 bases from J, with 17 bases in between. This CDR3 is CASSPLLQGLSYEQYF. The CDR3, as DNA: TGTGCCAGCAGCCCTCTTCTCCAGGGGCTCTCCTACGAGCAGTACTTC.

This clone was observed a handful of times. The J gene is TRBJ2-7, the V gene TRBV5-6; D unclear. Trimming left V 1 base short and J 3 bases short, with 5 bases between. Germline V CDR1 and CDR2: SGHDT, YYEEEE. The CDR3 totals 12 residues. The CDR3 nucleotides read TGTGCCAGCAGCTTGAAACACTACGAGCAGTACTTC. Its protein product is CASSLKHYEQYF.

CDR3 bases: TGCAGCGTTGAAGGTTCCTGGGGGCCATACTCCTACAATGAGCAGTTCTTC. This encodes CSVEGSWGPYSYNEQFF. This chain links TRBV29-1 with TRBJ2-1, with D perhaps TRBD1 (6 bases). The CDR3 totals 17 residues. The germline CDR1 and CDR2 sequences are SQVTM and ANQGSEA. V lost 1 base, J lost 0 bases, and 16 bases lay in between.

The rearrangement uses TRBV5-4 and TRBJ2-2; D is unresolved. V lost 4 bases and J 0 bases, leaving 7 bases between the germline ends. CDR1 is SGHNT, CDR2 YYREEE, per germline (reference sequence). The CDR3 is 14 residues long. DNA for the CDR3: TGTGCCAGCAGCCCCGAGTCGAACACCGGGGAGCTGTTTTTT. This gives the protein CASSPESNTGELFF. Filled out from reference TRBV5-4 and TRBJ2-2, the complete variable domain reads ETGVTQSPTHLIKTRGQQVTLRCSSQSGHNTVSWYQQALGQGPQFIFQYYREEENGRGNFPPRFSGLQFPNYSSELNVNALELDDSALYLCASSPESNTGELFFGEGSRLTVL.

The chain couples TRBV6-5 to TRBJ1-1, with D possibly TRBD1 on 5 matching bases. CDR3 length equals 13 residues. The V gene's germline CDR1 is MNHEY and CDR2 SVGAGI. The V gene lost 8 bases and the J gene lost 4 bases, with 14 bases spanning the gap. As DNA, the CDR3 is TGTGCCAGCTTCGACAGACGTGTCACTGAAGCTTTCTTT. It translates to CASFDRRVTEAFF.

This clone was seen just once. The rearrangement joins TRBV5-1 to TRBJ2-1, with 8 positions matching TRBD2. The CDR3 totals 19 residues. J was trimmed by 8 bases and V by 4 bases; bases with no gene match: 23. Germline assignment: CDR1 SGHRS and CDR2 YFSETQ. CDR3 coding DNA: TGCGCCAGCAGCCCCGAAGAGGGGGTAGCGGGAATCATTGCCGATGAGCAGTTCTTC. Protein: CASSPEEGVAGIIADEQFF.

The chain's CDR3 is CASSKAPAGQPQHF. The DNA for the CDR3 is TGTGCCAGCAGTAAAGCCCCCGCGGGACAGCCCCAGCATTTT. This sequence joins TRBV6-5 and TRBJ1-5; D not certain. This CDR3 has 14 amino acids. Between the trimmed V and J ends, which lost 5 bases and 7 bases, there was a span of 15 bases. From germline, CDR1 is MNHEY and CDR2 SVGAGI.

This clone was observed a few times. The genes are TRBV25-1 and TRBJ2-3; D might be TRBD1 (5 bases). This CDR3 is built from 15 residues. Trimming shortened V by 2 bases and J by 3 bases, and 12 bases separated the two germline ends. The germline gives CDR1 MGHDK, CDR2 SYGVNS. In DNA form, the CDR3 reads TGTGCCAGCAGTGAACGGGCAGGGATAACAGATACGCAGTATTTT. This encodes CASSERAGITDTQYF.

This chain joins TRBV14 and TRBJ2-2; unclear D gene. Germline CDR1 and CDR2: SGHDN and FVKESK. Deletions cut 6 bases from V and 6 bases from J, with 5 bases between. The CDR3 consists of 11 residues. This CDR3 is CASSYSGELFF. CDR3 coding DNA: TGTGCCAGCAGTTATTCCGGGGAGCTGTTTTTT.

This chain links TRBV6-1 with TRBJ2-1; 7 bases are a match to TRBD2. The CDR3 consists of 15 residues. The germline V gene has CDR1 MNHNS and CDR2 SASEGT. Trimming cost V 4 bases and J 10 bases; bases outside gene matches: 13. The CDR3 loop reads CASSVSAGEIGEQFF. Here the CDR3 DNA reads TGTGCCAGCAGTGTCTCGGCGGGAGAGATCGGAGAGCAGTTCTTC.

The chain couples TRBV6-5 to TRBJ2-1; a possible D gene is TRBD2 (6 bases). Per the germline V gene, CDR1 is MNHEY and CDR2 is SVGAGI. This CDR3 contains 15 residues. The V gene lost 6 bases and the J gene lost 7 bases, with 19 bases spanning the gap. The CDR3 protein is CASSPYRAGGNEQFF. In DNA, the CDR3 is TGTGCCAGCAGCCCCTACCGAGCGGGCGGGAATGAGCAGTTCTTC.

This chain connects TRBV27 to TRBJ2-3; TRBD2 aligns across 8 bases. This CDR3 spans 17 amino acids. V lost 3 bases and J lost 4; bases outside the gene matches: 12. Germline V gene data show CDR1 as MNHEY and CDR2 as SMNVEV (reference sequence). The DNA for the CDR3 is TGTGCCAGCAGTTTCCTGAACGGACTAGCTTTCGCAGATACGCAGTATTTT. This gives the protein CASSFLNGLAFADTQYF.

The gene calls are TRBV27 and TRBJ2-7; weak D call: TRBD1 (5 bases). The V end lost 0 bases, the J end lost 4 bases, and 10 bases lay between the germline ends. This CDR3 comprises 14 residues. CDR1 and CDR2 (germline): MNHEY, SMNVEV (reference sequence). The CDR3 DNA sequence: TGTGCCAGCAGTTTATCGCTAGGGGTATACGAGCAGTACTTC. Its protein is CASSLSLGVYEQYF.

The count of this clone is one. CDR3 loop: CASTSTAPYGYTF. CDR3 sequence (DNA): TGTGCCAGCACCTCGACAGCACCCTATGGCTACACCTTC. The chain has TRBV2 and TRBJ1-2, with a weak D call TRBD1 (5 bases). CDR1 and CDR2 from the germline V gene are SNHLY and FYNNEI. This CDR3 has 13 amino acids. V lost 7 bases, J lost 4 bases, and 13 bases lay in between.

This clone has only one observation. CDR3: CATNRGRFDYEQYF. The CDR3 coding sequence is TGTGCCACCAATCGAGGCCGTTTTGATTACGAGCAGTACTTC. The chain joins TRBV5-4 to TRBJ2-7, with unresolved D. Germline V gene lookup returns CDR1 SGHNT and CDR2 YYREEE (reference sequence). V was cut by 9 bases and J by 4 bases, with 20 bases left in between. This CDR3 comprises 14 residues.

This clone is a singleton in its sample. This chain connects TRBV7-9 to TRBJ2-7, with TRBD1 as a possible D gene (6 bases). The CDR3 covers 15 residues. Between the trimmed V and J ends, which lost 0 bases and 11 bases, there was a span of 20 bases. The V gene's germline CDR1 is SEHNR and CDR2 FQNEAQ (reference sequence). CDR3 protein: CASSLALSRGRKEYF. The DNA for the CDR3 is TGTGCCAGCAGCTTAGCGCTATCCAGGGGCAGGAAAGAGTACTTC.

This clone was picked up a small number of times. The genes are TRBV5-1 and TRBJ2-7, with TRBD2 matching over 7 bases. CDR1 is SGHRS, CDR2 YFSETQ, per germline. CDR3 length: 16 residues. Trimming took 0 bases from V and 3 from J; bases not matched to a gene: 9. The DNA for the CDR3 is TGCGCCAGCAGCTTGGGATCGGGAGGCCCCTTCTACGAGCAGTACTTC. Its translation: CASSLGSGGPFYEQYF. The full variable domain, in which reference TRBV5-1 and TRBJ2-7 provide the parts outside the CDR3, is KAGVTQTPRYLIKTRGQQVTLSCSPISGHRSVSWYQQTPGQGLQFLFEYFSETQRNKGNFPGRFSGRQFSNSRSEMNVSTLELGDSALYLCASSLGSGGPFYEQYFGPGTRLTVT.

This chain joins TRBV29-1 and TRBJ2-5; 8 bases are shared with TRBD1. The germline V gene encodes CDR1 SQVTM and CDR2 ANQGSEA. CDR3 length equals 17 residues. V dropped 3 bases and J dropped 5; count of bases not matched to a gene: 17. CDR3 sequence (DNA): TGCAGCGTTGATTTTCGGTCTTTGTGGGGACAGGAGGAGACCCAGTACTTC. Its protein is CSVDFRSLWGQEETQYF.

This sequence joins TRBV18 and TRBJ2-5; TRBD2 aligns across 9 bases. The CDR3 is 15 residues long. Germline V gives CDR1 KGHSH, CDR2 LQKENI. With 1 base clipped from V and 0 bases from J, the junction kept 0 bases outside the gene matches. The CDR3 loop reads CASSPRTSDQETQYF. The CDR3 DNA is TGTGCCAGCTCACCACGGACTAGCGACCAAGAGACCCAGTACTTC. The full variable domain, in which reference TRBV18 and TRBJ2-5 provide the parts outside the CDR3, is NAGVMQNPRHLVRRRGQEARLRCSPMKGHSHVYWYRQLPEEGLKFMVYLQKENIIDESGMPKERFSAEFPKEGPSILRIQQVVRGDSAAYFCASSPRTSDQETQYFGPGTRLLVL.

The genes are TRBV28 and TRBJ1-5, with 8 bases matching TRBD1. The CDR3 has 15 residues. Trimming removed 4 bases from V and 1 base from J; junction bases left unmatched: 3. Germline V gene data show CDR1 as MDHEN and CDR2 as SYDVKM. The CDR3 nucleotides read TGTGCCAGCAGTTGGACAGGGATAAGCAATCAGCCCCAGCATTTT. It codes for CASSWTGISNQPQHF.